The present T cell receptor beta chain was sequenced within a study of cytomegalovirus exposure and HLA in healthy donors. Researchers ran the PCR with 60 Vbeta and 13 Jbeta primers. Methods used by the authors: Unique TCR beta chains totaled roughly 80 million in a later count, with approximately 11 million of them shared. The data were produced by immunoSEQ multiplex PCR, yet TCRdb's version contains in-frame clones alone and is incomplete. For V, J and clone size, that table is used; D and trimming come from the DNA. The sample records about 130,000 clones, around 77% being singletons. This CDR3 has 13 residues. Germline V lookup: CDR1 MNHNY, CDR2 SVGAGI (reference sequence). V was clipped by 7 bases and J by 3 bases, with 10 bases between them. This clone was seen only a few times.

The chain is built from TRBV6-6 and TRBJ1-5, with a weak D call TRBD1 (5 bases). The origin of this receptor is a male donor in good health and CMV-seropositive. Sample: PBMCs. Here the CDR3 reads CASTDSPNQPQHF. The CDR3 nucleotides are TGTGCCAGCACTGACAGCCCCAATCAGCCCCAGCATTTT.